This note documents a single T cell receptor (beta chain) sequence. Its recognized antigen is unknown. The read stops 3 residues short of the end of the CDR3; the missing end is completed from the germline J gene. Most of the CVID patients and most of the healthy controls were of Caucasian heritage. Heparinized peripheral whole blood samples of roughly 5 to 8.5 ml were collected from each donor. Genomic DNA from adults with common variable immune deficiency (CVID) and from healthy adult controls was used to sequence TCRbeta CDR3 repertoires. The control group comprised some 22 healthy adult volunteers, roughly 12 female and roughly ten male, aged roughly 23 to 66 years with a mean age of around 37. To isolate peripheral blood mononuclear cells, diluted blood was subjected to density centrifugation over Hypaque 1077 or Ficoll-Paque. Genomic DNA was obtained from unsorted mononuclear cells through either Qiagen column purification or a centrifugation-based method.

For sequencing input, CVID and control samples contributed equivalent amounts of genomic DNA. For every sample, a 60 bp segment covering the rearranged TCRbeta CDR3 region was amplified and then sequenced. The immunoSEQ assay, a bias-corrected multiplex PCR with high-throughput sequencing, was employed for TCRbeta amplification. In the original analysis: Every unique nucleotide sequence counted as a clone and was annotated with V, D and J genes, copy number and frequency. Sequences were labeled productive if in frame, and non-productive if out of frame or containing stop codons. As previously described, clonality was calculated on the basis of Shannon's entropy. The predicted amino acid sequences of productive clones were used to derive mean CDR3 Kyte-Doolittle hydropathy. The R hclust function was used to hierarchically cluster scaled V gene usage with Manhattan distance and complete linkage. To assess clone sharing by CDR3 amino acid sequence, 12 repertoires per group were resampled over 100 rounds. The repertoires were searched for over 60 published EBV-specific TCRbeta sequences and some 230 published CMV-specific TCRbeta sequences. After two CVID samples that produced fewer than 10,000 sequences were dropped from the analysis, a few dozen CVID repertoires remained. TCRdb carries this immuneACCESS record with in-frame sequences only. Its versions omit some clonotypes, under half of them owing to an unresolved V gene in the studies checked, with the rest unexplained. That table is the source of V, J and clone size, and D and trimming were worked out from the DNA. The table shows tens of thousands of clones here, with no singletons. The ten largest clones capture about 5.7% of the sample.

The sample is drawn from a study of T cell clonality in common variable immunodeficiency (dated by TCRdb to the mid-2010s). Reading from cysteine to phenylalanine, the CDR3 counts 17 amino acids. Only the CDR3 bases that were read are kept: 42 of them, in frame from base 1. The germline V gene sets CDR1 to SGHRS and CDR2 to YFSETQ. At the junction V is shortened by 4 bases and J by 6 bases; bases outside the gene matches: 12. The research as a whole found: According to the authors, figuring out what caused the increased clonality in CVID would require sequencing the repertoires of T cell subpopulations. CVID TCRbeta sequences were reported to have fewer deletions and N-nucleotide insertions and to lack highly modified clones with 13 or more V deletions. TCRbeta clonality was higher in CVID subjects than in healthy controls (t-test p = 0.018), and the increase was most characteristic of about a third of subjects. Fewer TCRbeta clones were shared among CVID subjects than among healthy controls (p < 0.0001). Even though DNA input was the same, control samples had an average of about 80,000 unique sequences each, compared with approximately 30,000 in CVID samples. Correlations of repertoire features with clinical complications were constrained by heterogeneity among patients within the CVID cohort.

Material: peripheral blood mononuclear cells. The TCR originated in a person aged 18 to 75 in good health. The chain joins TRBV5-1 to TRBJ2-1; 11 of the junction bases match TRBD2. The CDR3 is CASSTTLAGGPVNEQFF. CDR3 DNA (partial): TGCGCCAGCAGCACGACCTTAGCGGGAGGGCCAGTCAATGAG. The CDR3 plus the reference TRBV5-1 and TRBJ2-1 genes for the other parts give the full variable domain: KAGVTQTPRYLIKTRGQQVTLSCSPISGHRSVSWYQQTPGQGLQFLFEYFSETQRNKGNFPGRFSGRQFSNSRSEMNVSTLELGDSALYLCASSTTLAGGPVNEQFFGPGTRLTVL.